This entry concerns a single T cell receptor beta chain. Time point: newly diagnosed GD, antithyroid drugs for less than 3 months. The TCR library was made from RNA extracted from PBMCs. This entry is derived from a study of regulatory T cells in long-lasting Graves disease. The germline V gene encodes CDR1 SGHVS and CDR2 FNYEAQ. The CDR3 is 14 residues long. V was clipped by 6 bases and J by 0 bases; unmatched bases: 5. iRepertoire HTBI primers and Arm-PCR of CDR3 regions built TCR beta libraries. TCRdb re-analysed the multiplex PCR reads in MiXCR, keeping a single row per CDR3 protein. This table holds 400,000 to 500,000 distinct CDR3 sequences, roughly 17% found once. The same data also contributed to another study, on T cells in Graves' hyperthyroidism and ophthalmopathy.

Sequencing used peripheral blood mononuclear cells (PBMCs), obtained at new diagnosis, from a patient treated with antithyroid drugs. V is TRBV7-6 and J is TRBJ2-7, with 7 bases fitting TRBD1. This TCR came from a woman aged 18-29 years with Graves disease. CDR3 DNA: TGTGCCAGCAGTCGGGACAGCACCTCCTACGAGCAGTACTTC. This codes for CASSRDSTSYEQYF.